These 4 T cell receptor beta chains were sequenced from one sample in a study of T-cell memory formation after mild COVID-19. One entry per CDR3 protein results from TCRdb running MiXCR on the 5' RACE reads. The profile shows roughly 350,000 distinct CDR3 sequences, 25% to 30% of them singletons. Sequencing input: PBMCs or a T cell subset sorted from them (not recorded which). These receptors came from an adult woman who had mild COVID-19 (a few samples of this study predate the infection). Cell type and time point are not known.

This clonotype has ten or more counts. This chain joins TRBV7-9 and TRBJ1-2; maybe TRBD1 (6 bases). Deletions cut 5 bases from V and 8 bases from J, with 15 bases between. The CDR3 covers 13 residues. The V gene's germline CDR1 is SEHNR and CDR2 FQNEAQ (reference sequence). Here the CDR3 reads CASSDRTVWGYTF. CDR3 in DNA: TGTGCCAGCAGCGACCGGACAGTGTGGGGCTACACCTTC.

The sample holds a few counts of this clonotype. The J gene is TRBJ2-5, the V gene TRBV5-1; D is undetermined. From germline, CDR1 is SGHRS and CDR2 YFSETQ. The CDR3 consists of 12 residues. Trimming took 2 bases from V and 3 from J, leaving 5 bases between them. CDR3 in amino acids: CASSFGEETQYF. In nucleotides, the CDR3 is TGCGCCAGCAGCTTTGGTGAAGAGACCCAGTACTTC. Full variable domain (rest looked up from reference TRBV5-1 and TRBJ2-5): KAGVTQTPRYLIKTRGQQVTLSCSPISGHRSVSWYQQTPGQGLQFLFEYFSETQRNKGNFPGRFSGRQFSNSRSEMNVSTLELGDSALYLCASSFGEETQYFGPGTRLLVL.

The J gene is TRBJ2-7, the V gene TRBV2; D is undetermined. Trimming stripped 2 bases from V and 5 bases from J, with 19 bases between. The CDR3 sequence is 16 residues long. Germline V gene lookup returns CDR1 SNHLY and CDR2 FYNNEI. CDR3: CASSERTSRTRHEQYF. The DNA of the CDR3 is TGTGCCAGCAGTGAACGTACATCCCGTACTCGCCACGAGCAGTACTTC.

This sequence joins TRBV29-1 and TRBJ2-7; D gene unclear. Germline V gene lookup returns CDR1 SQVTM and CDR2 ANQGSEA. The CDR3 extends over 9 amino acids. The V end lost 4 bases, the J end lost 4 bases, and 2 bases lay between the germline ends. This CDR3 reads CSVGYEQYF. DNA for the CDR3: TGCAGCGTTGGATACGAGCAGTACTTC.